The rows below give T cell receptor beta chains drawn from one sample of a study of regulatory T cells in long-lasting Graves disease. Via MiXCR, TCRdb re-called the multiplex PCR reads, giving one row per CDR3 protein. The table records around 450,000 distinct CDR3 sequences, about a fifth of them present only once. The specimen comprised peripheral blood mononuclear cells (PBMCs), sampled when the disease was refractory, from a patient treated with antithyroid drugs. The receptors come from a female donor with Graves disease. CDR3s include the opening cysteine and the closing phenylalanine or tryptophan. The D gene is left open where the match is weak. Size tells how often a clone was seen (once, few, many) or the class of an expanded clone, and some rows leave it out.

.	TRBV5-1	TRBJ1-1	few	CASSLEPSENTEAFF	TGCGCCAGCAGCTTGGAACCCTCGGAGAACACTGAAGCTTTCTTT
.	TRBV30	TRBJ1-1	many	CAWATVNTEAFF	TGTGCCTGGGCGACAGTGAACACTGAAGCTTTCTTT
.	TRBV29-1	TRBJ1-1	.	CSATDSDTEAFF	TGCAGCGCTACCGACAGCGACACTGAAGCTTTCTTT
.	TRBV20-1	TRBJ1-6	many	CSASRGLGDSPLHF	TGCAGTGCTAGTCGAGGCCTCGGGGATTCACCCCTCCACTTT
TRBD1	TRBV28	TRBJ1-5	.	CASSIRPKTGILLPQHF	TGTGCCAGCAGTATCAGACCTAAGACAGGGATCCTTCTGCCCCAGCATTTT
.	TRBV15	TRBJ1-1	many	CATSRDHPYGAHEAFF	TGTGCCACCAGCAGAGACCATCCCTACGGGGCCCATGAAGCTTTCTTT
.	TRBV6-1	TRBJ1-2	many	CASSAGNGYTF	TGTGCCAGCAGTGCGGGGAATGGCTACACCTTC
.	TRBV3-1	TRBJ1-5	few	CASSQVGDRQPQHF	TGTGCCAGCAGCCAAGTTGGGGACCGTCAGCCCCAGCATTTT
TRBD1	TRBV7-8	TRBJ2-3	.	CASSYGTGASTDTQYF	TGTGCCAGCAGCTACGGGACAGGGGCTAGCACAGATACGCAGTATTTT
.	TRBV2	TRBJ1-5	many	CASSEWRGSGQPQHF	TGTGCCAGCAGTGAATGGAGGGGCTCGGGACAGCCCCAGCATTTT
TRBD1	TRBV2	TRBJ2-5	.	CASSLNRGVRETQYF	TGTGCCAGCAGTTTAAACAGGGGAGTAAGAGAGACCCAGTACTTC
.	TRBV5-1	TRBJ2-3	few	CASSRDGRELAPDTQYF	TGCGCCAGCAGCCGGGACGGTCGAGAGCTAGCCCCAGATACGCAGTATTTT
TRBD1	TRBV18	TRBJ1-4	.	CASSPVRTGGMDEKLFF	TGTGCCAGCTCACCTGTGAGGACAGGGGGCATGGATGAAAAACTGTTTTTT
TRBD1	TRBV10-1	TRBJ1-1	many	CATRTGTNTEAFF	TGCGCCACCAGGACAGGGACGAACACTGAAGCTTTCTTT
.	TRBV27	TRBJ2-7	many	CASSLLALTSYEQYF	TGTGCCAGCAGTTTACTGGCCTTAACCTCCTACGAGCAGTACTTC
.	TRBV7-9	TRBJ2-5	.	CASSLVASAEGETQYF	TGTGCCAGCAGCTTAGTGGCTAGCGCGGAGGGGGAGACCCAGTACTTC
TRBD2	TRBV28	TRBJ2-5	many	CASSTTSGRAGETQYF	TGTGCCAGCAGTACGACTAGCGGGAGGGCCGGTGAGACCCAGTACTTC
TRBD2	TRBV29-1	TRBJ2-2	.	CSGGLAKNTGELFF	TGCAGCGGGGGACTAGCGAAGAACACCGGGGAGCTGTTTTTT
.	TRBV6-1	TRBJ2-5	many	CASSATRNLYQETQYF	TGTGCCAGCAGTGCAACAAGGAACTTGTACCAAGAGACCCAGTACTTC
TRBD1	TRBV6-5	TRBJ1-5	many	CASSYRTGDQPQHF	TGTGCCAGCAGTTACCGGACAGGGGATCAGCCCCAGCATTTT
.	TRBV2	TRBJ1-3	.	CASRFESTGSGNTIYF	TGTGCCAGCAGATTCGAGTCCACGGGGTCTGGAAACACCATATATTTT
.	TRBV27	TRBJ2-1	many	CASSLSGLEHTKYNEQFF	TGTGCCAGCAGTTTATCGGGTTTAGAACACACAAAGTACAATGAGCAGTTCTTC
.	TRBV7-9	TRBJ2-2	many	CASSASRNTGELFF	TGTGCCAGCAGCGCTTCAAGGAACACCGGGGAGCTGTTTTTT
.	TRBV6-1	TRBJ2-2	.	CASRNLASNTGELFF	TGTGCCAGCAGAAACCTAGCCTCGAACACCGGGGAGCTGTTTTTT
.	TRBV5-1	TRBJ1-1	many	CASSPRTEVNTEAFF	TGCGCCAGCAGCCCCCGGACAGAGGTGAACACTGAAGCTTTCTTT
.	TRBV3-1	TRBJ1-4	.	CASSQRSGGYEKLFF	TGTGCCAGCAGCCAAAGATCTGGGGGTTATGAAAAACTGTTTTTT
TRBD2	TRBV7-2	TRBJ2-5	many	CASSLGGLAGGGETQYF	TGTGCCAGCAGCTTGGGAGGGCTAGCGGGAGGTGGAGAGACCCAGTACTTC
TRBD1	TRBV10-3	TRBJ1-5	.	CAISEPGQLSPGGSNQPQHF	TGTGCCATCAGTGAGCCGGGACAGCTTAGTCCAGGGGGCAGCAATCAGCCCCAGCATTTT
TRBD1	TRBV19	TRBJ1-4	many	CASSVDRDGNEKLFF	TGTGCCAGTAGTGTTGACAGGGACGGTAATGAAAAACTGTTTTTT
TRBD2	TRBV20-1	TRBJ2-3	once	CSARTSGTDTQYF	TGCAGTGCCCGGACTAGCGGGACAGATACGCAGTATTTT
.	TRBV9	TRBJ2-2	few	CASSVEGTGELFF	TGTGCCAGCAGCGTAGAGGGCACCGGGGAGCTGTTTTTT
TRBD1	TRBV12-3/TRBV12-4	TRBJ1-4	many	CASSWGQEPRELFF	TGTGCCAGCAGCTGGGGACAGGAACCGAGGGAACTGTTTTTT
.	TRBV4-1	TRBJ2-7	few	CASSREVSYEQYF	TGCGCCAGCAGCCGGGAGGTCTCCTACGAGCAGTACTTC
.	TRBV5-1	TRBJ1-1	.	CASSPRTVLNTEAFF	TGCGCCAGCAGCCCCCGAACAGTCCTGAACACTGAAGCTTTCTTT
.	TRBV30	TRBJ2-1	.	CAWSQAWNEQFF	TGTGCCTGGAGTCAAGCGTGGAATGAGCAGTTCTTC
.	TRBV28	TRBJ2-7	few	CASNPGGLLYEQYF	TGTGCCAGCAACCCCGGAGGACTCCTCTACGAGCAGTACTTC
.	TRBV27	TRBJ2-7	many	CASRIGGAYEQYF	TGTGCCAGCAGGATAGGGGGAGCCTACGAGCAGTACTTC
TRBD1	TRBV29-1	TRBJ2-7	.	CSVERGTGYEQYF	TGCAGCGTTGAGAGAGGGACAGGCTACGAGCAGTACTTC
.	TRBV10-3	TRBJ2-7	.	CAISESRGRRYEQYF	TGTGCCATCAGTGAGTCACGTGGGCGGAGGTACGAGCAGTACTTC
TRBD2	TRBV7-9	TRBJ2-1	once	CASSPGMTGLAGTYNEQFF	TGTGCCAGCAGCCCTGGAATGACCGGACTAGCGGGGACCTACAATGAGCAGTTCTTC
TRBD1	TRBV2	TRBJ1-2	many	CASRDRVSGYTF	TGTGCCAGCAGAGACAGGGTTTCTGGCTACACCTTC
TRBD1	TRBV7-6	TRBJ2-7	.	CASSAYIHQGAAYEQYF	TGTGCCAGCAGCGCCTATATACATCAGGGGGCCGCCTACGAGCAGTACTTC
.	TRBV7-3	TRBJ2-5	few	CASSWKGGGETQYF	TGTGCCAGCAGCTGGAAAGGGGGAGGAGAGACCCAGTACTTC
.	TRBV28	TRBJ2-7	many	CASSLTGDSRAYEQYF	TGTGCCAGCAGCCTGACGGGGGACAGTCGAGCCTACGAGCAGTACTTC
TRBD1	TRBV5-1	TRBJ1-1	many	CASSWGQTLNTEAFF	TGCGCCAGCAGCTGGGGACAGACCCTGAACACTGAAGCTTTCTTT